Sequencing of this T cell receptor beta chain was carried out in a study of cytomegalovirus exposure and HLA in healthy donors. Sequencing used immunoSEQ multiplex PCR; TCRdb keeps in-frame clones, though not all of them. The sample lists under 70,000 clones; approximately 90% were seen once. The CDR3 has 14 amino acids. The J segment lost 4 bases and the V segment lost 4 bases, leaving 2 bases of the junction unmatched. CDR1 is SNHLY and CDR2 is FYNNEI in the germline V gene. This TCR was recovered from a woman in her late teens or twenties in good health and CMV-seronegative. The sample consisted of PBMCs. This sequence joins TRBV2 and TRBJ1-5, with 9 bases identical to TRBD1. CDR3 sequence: CASSGTGENQPQHF. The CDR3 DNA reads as TGTGCCAGCAGTGGGACAGGGGAGAATCAGCCCCAGCATTTT.